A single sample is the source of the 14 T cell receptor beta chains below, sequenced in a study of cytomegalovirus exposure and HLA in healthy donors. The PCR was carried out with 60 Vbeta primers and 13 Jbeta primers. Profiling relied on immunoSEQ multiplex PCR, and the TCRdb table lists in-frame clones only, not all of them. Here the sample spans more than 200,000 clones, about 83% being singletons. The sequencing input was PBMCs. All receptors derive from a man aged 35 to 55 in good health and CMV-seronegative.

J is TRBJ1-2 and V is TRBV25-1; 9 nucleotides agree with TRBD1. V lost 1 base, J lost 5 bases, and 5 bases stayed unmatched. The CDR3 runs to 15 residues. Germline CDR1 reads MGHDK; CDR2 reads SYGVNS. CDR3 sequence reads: CASSEWGDREYGYTF. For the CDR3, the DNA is TGTGCCAGCAGTGAATGGGGGGACAGGGAGTATGGCTACACCTTC.

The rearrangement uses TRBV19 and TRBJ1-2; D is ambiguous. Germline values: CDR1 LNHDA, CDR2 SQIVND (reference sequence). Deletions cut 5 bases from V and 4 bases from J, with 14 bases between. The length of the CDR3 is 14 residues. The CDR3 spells CASSGQETGYGYTF. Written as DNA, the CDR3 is TGTGCCAGTAGTGGTCAGGAAACCGGCTATGGCTACACCTTC.

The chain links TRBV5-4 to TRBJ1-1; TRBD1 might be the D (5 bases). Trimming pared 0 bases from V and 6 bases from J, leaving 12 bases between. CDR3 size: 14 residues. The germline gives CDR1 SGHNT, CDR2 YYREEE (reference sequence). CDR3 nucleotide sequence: TGTGCCAGCAGCTTGGGAGCGGGGGAACCTGAAGCTTTCTTT. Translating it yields CASSLGAGEPEAFF. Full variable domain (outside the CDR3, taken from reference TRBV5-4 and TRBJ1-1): ETGVTQSPTHLIKTRGQQVTLRCSSQSGHNTVSWYQQALGQGPQFIFQYYREEENGRGNFPPRFSGLQFPNYSSELNVNALELDDSALYLCASSLGAGEPEAFFGQGTRLTVV.

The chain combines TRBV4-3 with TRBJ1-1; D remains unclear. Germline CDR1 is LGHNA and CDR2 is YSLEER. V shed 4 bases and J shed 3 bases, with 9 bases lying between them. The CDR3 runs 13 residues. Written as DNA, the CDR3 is TGCGCCAGCAGCCCCTCTGTTGACACTGAAGCTTTCTTT. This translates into CASSPSVDTEAFF.

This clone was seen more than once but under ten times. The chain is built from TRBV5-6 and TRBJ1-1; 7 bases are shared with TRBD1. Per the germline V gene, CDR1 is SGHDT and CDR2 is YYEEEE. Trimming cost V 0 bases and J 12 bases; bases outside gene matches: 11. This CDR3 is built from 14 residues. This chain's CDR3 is CASSLGAAGGYPFF. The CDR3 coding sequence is TGTGCCAGCAGCTTGGGGGCGGCAGGGGGATACCCTTTCTTT.

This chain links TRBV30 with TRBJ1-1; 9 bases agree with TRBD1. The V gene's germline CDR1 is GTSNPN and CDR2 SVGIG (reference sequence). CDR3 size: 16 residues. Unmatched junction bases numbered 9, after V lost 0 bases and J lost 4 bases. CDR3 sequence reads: CAWSVTRGQGGTEAFF. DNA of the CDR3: TGTGCCTGGAGTGTGACCCGGGGACAGGGAGGCACTGAAGCTTTCTTT.

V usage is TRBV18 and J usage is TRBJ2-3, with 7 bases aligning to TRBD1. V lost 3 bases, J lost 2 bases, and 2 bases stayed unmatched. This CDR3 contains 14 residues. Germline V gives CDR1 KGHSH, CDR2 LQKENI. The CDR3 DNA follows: TGTGCCAGCTCACCCAGGGGGAACACAGATACGCAGTATTTT. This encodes CASSPRGNTDTQYF.

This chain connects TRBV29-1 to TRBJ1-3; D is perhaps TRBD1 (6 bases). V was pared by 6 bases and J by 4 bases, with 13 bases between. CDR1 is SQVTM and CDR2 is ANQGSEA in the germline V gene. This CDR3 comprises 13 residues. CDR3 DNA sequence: TGCAGCGTAGTAGGGGGTTCAGGAAACACCATATATTTT. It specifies CSVVGGSGNTIYF.

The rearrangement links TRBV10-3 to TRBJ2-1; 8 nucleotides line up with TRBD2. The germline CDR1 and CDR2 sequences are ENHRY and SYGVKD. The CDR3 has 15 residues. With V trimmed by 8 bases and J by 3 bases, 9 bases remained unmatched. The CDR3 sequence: CAIGSGREVYNEQFF. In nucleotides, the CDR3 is TGTGCCATCGGAAGCGGGCGGGAGGTCTACAATGAGCAGTTCTTC.

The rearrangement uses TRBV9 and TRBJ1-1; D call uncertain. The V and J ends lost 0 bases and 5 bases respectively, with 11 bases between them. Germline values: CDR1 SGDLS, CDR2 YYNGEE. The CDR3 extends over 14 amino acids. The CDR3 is CASSVGPGGTEAFF. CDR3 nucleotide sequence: TGTGCCAGCAGCGTAGGGCCCGGCGGGACTGAAGCTTTCTTT.

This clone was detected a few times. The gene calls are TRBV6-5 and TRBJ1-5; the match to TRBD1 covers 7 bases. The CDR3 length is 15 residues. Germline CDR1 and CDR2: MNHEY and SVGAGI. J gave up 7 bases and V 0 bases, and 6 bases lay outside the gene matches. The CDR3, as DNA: TGTGCCAGCAGTTACTCGGCCATAGGGGGCCAGCCCCAGCATTTT. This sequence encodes CASSYSAIGGQPQHF.

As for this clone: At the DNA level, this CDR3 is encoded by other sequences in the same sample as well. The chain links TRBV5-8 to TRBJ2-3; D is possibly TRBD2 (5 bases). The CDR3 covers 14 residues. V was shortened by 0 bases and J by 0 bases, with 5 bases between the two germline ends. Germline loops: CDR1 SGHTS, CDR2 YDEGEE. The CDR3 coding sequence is TGTGCCAGCAGCTTGGCGGGGAGCACAGATACGCAGTATTTT. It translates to CASSLAGSTDTQYF.

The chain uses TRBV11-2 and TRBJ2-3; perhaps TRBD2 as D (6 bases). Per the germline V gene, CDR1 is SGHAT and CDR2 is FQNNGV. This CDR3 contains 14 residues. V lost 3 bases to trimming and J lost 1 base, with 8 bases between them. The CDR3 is CASSFSGRTDTQYF. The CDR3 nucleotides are TGTGCCAGCAGCTTCAGCGGGCGCACAGATACGCAGTATTTT.

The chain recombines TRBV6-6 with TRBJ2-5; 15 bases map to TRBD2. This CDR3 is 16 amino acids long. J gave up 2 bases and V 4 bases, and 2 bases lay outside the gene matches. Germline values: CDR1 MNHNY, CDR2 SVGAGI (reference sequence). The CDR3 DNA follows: TGTGCCAGCAGTTGGACTAGCGGGGGGGTACAAGAGACCCAGTACTTC. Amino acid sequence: CASSWTSGGVQETQYF.